This T cell receptor (beta chain) was observed in a study of blood T cell repertoires in COVID-19. For the study at large: From the United States, Italy and Spain came samples of acute and convalescent COVID-19. The cDNA or gDNA used as material had been derived from T cells, B-cell-depleted T cells, or PBMCs.

V was trimmed by 3 bases and J by 0 bases, leaving 12 bases between them. CDR1 MNHNS and CDR2 SASEGT come from the germline V gene. This CDR3 is 15 amino acids long. Authors' data handling: Estimates of nucleated cell counts were drawn from the amplification of reference gene primers. The method was immunoSEQ multiplex PCR; TCRdb's version includes in-frame clones alone and lacks a portion of them. The DNA gave D and trimming, while V, J and clone size come from that table. The data show approximately 75,000 clones, 82% seen once. The sample consisted of peripheral blood. This TCR was recovered from a human donor in a cohort sampled during active COVID-19. V gene TRBV6-1 combines with J gene TRBJ2-7, with D tentatively TRBD1 (5 bases). Here the CDR3 DNA reads TGTGCCAGCAGTGAGAGTAGTACAGGCTCCTACGAGCAGTACTTC. Its protein is CASSESSTGSYEQYF.